A single sample gave rise to the 29 T cell receptor beta chains below, sequenced in a study of blood T cell repertoires in COVID-19. TCRdb keeps only in-frame clones here, not all; method: immunoSEQ multiplex PCR. The sample records roughly 160,000 clones, about 85% being singletons. The sample was peripheral blood. These receptors came from a man aged 55 to 70 with acute or convalescent COVID-19.

The V gene is TRBV19, the J gene TRBJ1-5; perhaps TRBD1 as D (5 bases). The CDR3 loop spans 16 amino acids. Germline assignment: CDR1 LNHDA and CDR2 SQIVND (reference sequence). Trimming took off 2 bases at V and 7 bases at J, with 18 bases between the two ends. CDR3 amino acids: CASSIQEAGIGQPQHF. In DNA, the CDR3 is TGTGCCAGTAGTATACAAGAAGCAGGGATTGGCCAGCCCCAGCATTTT.

The rearrangement links TRBV19 to TRBJ1-3; D possibly corresponds to TRBD1 (6 bases). Deletions cut 5 bases from V and 6 bases from J, with 8 bases between. The germline CDR1 and CDR2 sequences are LNHDA and SQIVND (reference sequence). This CDR3 is 12 amino acids long. The CDR3 DNA reads as TGTGCCAGTAGTGGGACACAAAACACCATATATTTT. Encoded protein: CASSGTQNTIYF.

J is TRBJ2-1 and V is TRBV5-6, with D unclear. This CDR3 has 12 residues. Germline V gene data show CDR1 as SGHDT and CDR2 as YYEEEE. The ends were cut back, 1 base at V and 8 bases at J, with 7 bases in the middle. The CDR3 coding sequence is TGTGCCAGCAGCTTGTCTTTCGATGAGCAGTTCTTC. Amino acid sequence: CASSLSFDEQFF.

V gene TRBV14 combines with J gene TRBJ1-1; D call uncertain. V was pared by 3 bases and J by 5 bases, with 13 bases between. The CDR3 loop spans 14 amino acids. Germline CDR1 is SGHDN and CDR2 is FVKESK. The CDR3 nucleotides are TGTGCCAGCAGCCAGTGGGCGGGATTGACTGAAGCTTTCTTT. This gives the protein CASSQWAGLTEAFF. Full variable domain (outside the CDR3, taken from reference TRBV14 and TRBJ1-1): EAGVTQFPSHSVIEKGQTVTLRCDPISGHDNLYWYRRVMGKEIKFLLHFVKESKQDESGMPNNRFLAERTGGTYSTLKVQPAELEDSGVYFCASSQWAGLTEAFFGQGTRLTVV.

The rearrangement joins TRBV5-1 to TRBJ2-5; 11 bases agree with TRBD2. The junction had 0 bases not matched to a gene; V was cut back by 4 bases and J by 1 base. CDR1 is SGHRS and CDR2 is YFSETQ in the germline V gene. This CDR3 has 14 residues. The CDR3 is CASSGTSGQETQYF. The DNA for the CDR3 is TGCGCCAGCAGCGGGACTAGCGGCCAAGAGACCCAGTACTTC.

The V and J genes are TRBV12-5 and TRBJ2-7, with a weak D call TRBD2 (5 bases). The germline gives CDR1 LGHNT, CDR2 FRNRAP. Trimming took 5 bases from V and 0 from J, leaving 14 bases between them. The CDR3 totals 15 residues. The CDR3 loop reads CASGPARTFSYEQYF. The CDR3 DNA is TGTGCTAGTGGTCCCGCTCGGACTTTCTCCTACGAGCAGTACTTC.

This clone was picked up one time. The chain joins TRBV5-6 to TRBJ1-2, with D unresolved. CDR1 is SGHDT, CDR2 YYEEEE, per germline. Trimming left V 5 bases short and J 0 bases short, with 14 bases between. The CDR3 length is 15 residues. CDR3 region: CASSALRTANYGYTF. Written as DNA, the CDR3 is TGTGCCAGCAGTGCCCTGAGGACTGCTAACTATGGCTACACCTTC.

The chain employs TRBV4-2 and TRBJ1-5; tentatively, D is TRBD1 (6 bases). Between the trimmed V and J ends, which lost 1 base and 6 bases, there was a span of 7 bases. This CDR3 contains 13 residues. Germline V gene data show CDR1 as LGHNA and CDR2 as YNFKEQ. The CDR3: CASSQAQGQPQHF. DNA of the CDR3: TGTGCCAGCAGCCAAGCACAGGGTCAGCCCCAGCATTTT.

This chain links TRBV19 with TRBJ2-7, with 8 positions matching TRBD1. The CDR3 is 15 residues long. V lost 7 bases and J lost 1; bases outside the gene matches: 9. Germline V gives CDR1 LNHDA, CDR2 SQIVND (reference sequence). CDR3 nucleotides: TGTGCCAGTACCGGTAGGACAGGGCTTTCCTACGAGCAGTACTTC. Translated: CASTGRTGLSYEQYF.

This rearrangement joins TRBV5-6 to TRBJ1-2; the D is unclear. From germline, CDR1 is SGHDT and CDR2 YYEEEE. The CDR3 totals 13 residues. Trimming took off 4 bases at V and 4 bases at J, with 11 bases between the two ends. The CDR3 reads CASSPRRGYGYTF. The CDR3 bases are TGTGCCAGCAGCCCCCGGCGGGGCTATGGCTACACCTTC.

This sequence joins TRBV6-5 and TRBJ1-3, with D unclear. The CDR3 length is 14 residues. Germline CDR1 MNHEY, CDR2 SVGAGI. V was trimmed by 6 bases and J by 3 bases, leaving 12 bases between them. The CDR3 DNA reads TGTGCCAGCAGGGCCAGAGGGTTTGGAAACACCATATATTTT. Protein: CASRARGFGNTIYF.

This chain connects TRBV19 to TRBJ1-2, with 7 bases matching TRBD1. Unmatched junction bases numbered 8, after V lost 2 bases and J lost 5 bases. Germline lookup yields CDR1 LNHDA and CDR2 SQIVND (reference sequence). This CDR3 has 15 residues. The DNA of the CDR3 is TGTGCCAGTAGTATAAGGGACAGTGACTTTTATGGCTACACCTTC. This translates into CASSIRDSDFYGYTF.

V usage is TRBV7-8 and J usage is TRBJ2-7; tentatively, D is TRBD2 (6 bases). Deletions cut 5 bases from V and 0 bases from J, with 14 bases between. CDR3 size: 15 residues. Germline CDR1 SGHVS, CDR2 FQNEAQ. The CDR3 bases are TGTGCCAGCAGCCGGAGGGGCGGGATCTCCTACGAGCAGTACGTC. Its translation: CASSRRGGISYEQYV.

The rearrangement links TRBV28 to TRBJ1-5, with D possibly TRBD1 on 6 matching bases. CDR3 length equals 14 residues. Germline-derived CDR1 and CDR2 are MDHEN and SYDVKM. The germline V and J ends were trimmed by 8 bases and 6 bases, with 17 bases remaining between them. CDR3 DNA: TGTGCCAGCGACTCACAGGGTGGAGGTCAGCCCCAGCATTTT. Its protein is CASDSQGGGQPQHF.

The chain is built from TRBV5-1 and TRBJ2-3; 7 positions agree with TRBD1. The germline gives CDR1 SGHRS, CDR2 YFSETQ. V gave up 4 bases and J gave up 0 bases; unmatched junction bases: 8. There are 16 residues in the CDR3. The CDR3, as DNA: TGCGCCAGCAGCCCCGAGCCAGGGGGAAGCACAGATACGCAGTATTTT. It translates to CASSPEPGGSTDTQYF.

This sequence joins TRBV6-5 and TRBJ2-7, with D perhaps matching TRBD1 (6 bases). The CDR3 loop spans 14 amino acids. Germline CDR1 reads MNHEY; CDR2 reads SVGAGI. The V end was cut by 6 bases, the J end by 4 bases, with 16 bases between. The CDR3 loop reads CASRELWGPYEQYV. The DNA of the CDR3 is TGTGCCAGCAGGGAGTTGTGGGGGCCTTACGAGCAGTACGTC.

The chain couples TRBV5-6 to TRBJ2-5; TRBD2 is a possible D gene (5 bases). The ends were cut back, 1 base at V and 2 bases at J, with 15 bases in the middle. The CDR3 runs to 16 residues. CDR1 and CDR2 from the germline V gene are SGHDT and YYEEEE. This CDR3 reads CASSLILARVQETQYF. The CDR3 bases are TGTGCCAGCAGCTTGATCCTAGCTCGGGTGCAAGAGACCCAGTACTTC.

The chain couples TRBV11-3 to TRBJ1-1; no definite D call. V shed 5 bases and J shed 1 base, with 11 bases lying between them. This CDR3 is built from 14 residues. Germline V gene sequence: CDR1 SGHNT, CDR2 YENEEA. The CDR3 spells CASSPGSRNTEAFF. CDR3 coding DNA: TGTGCCAGCAGCCCGGGGTCGCGGAACACTGAAGCTTTCTTT.

CDR3: CASSSQGANTGELFF. CDR3 nucleotide sequence: TGTGCCAGCAGCTCCCAGGGCGCGAACACCGGGGAGCTGTTTTTT. This chain uses TRBV5-6 with TRBJ2-2; possibly TRBD1 for D (5 bases). This CDR3 contains 15 residues. Trimming removed 3 bases from V and 0 bases from J, with 9 bases in between. The germline V gene has CDR1 SGHDT and CDR2 YYEEEE.

V gene TRBV7-2 combines with J gene TRBJ1-2; 12 bases are shared with TRBD1. Losses at the gene ends were 3 bases for V and 8 bases for J; bases not matched to a gene: 7. The CDR3 covers 15 residues. Germline CDR1 reads SGHTA; CDR2 reads FQGNSA. In DNA form, the CDR3 reads TGTGCCAGCAGCTTCCCGGGACAGGGGGCGGGAGGCTACACCTTC. Its protein product is CASSFPGQGAGGYTF.

This chain joins TRBV6-5 and TRBJ1-6, with a possible D match to TRBD1 (5 bases). Germline V lookup: CDR1 MNHEY, CDR2 SVGAGI. This CDR3 region has 15 residues. V dropped 6 bases and J dropped 4 bases, with 13 bases sitting between them. As DNA, the CDR3 is TGTGCCAGCAGCGACCTAGGGGCGTATAATTCACCCCTCCACTTT. As protein: CASSDLGAYNSPLHF.

J is TRBJ1-2 and V is TRBV11-2; 8 positions agree with TRBD1. Germline lookup yields CDR1 SGHAT and CDR2 FQNNGV. The length of the CDR3 is 15 residues. J gave up 4 bases and V 5 bases, and 9 bases lay outside the gene matches. CDR3 sequence reads: CASSPRQGRGYGYTF. The CDR3 DNA reads TGTGCCAGCAGCCCTCGACAGGGGAGGGGCTATGGCTACACCTTC.

This clone was counted only a few times. V is TRBV2 and J is TRBJ2-5; 9 bases are a match to TRBD2. The germline gives CDR1 SNHLY, CDR2 FYNNEI. The J segment lost 7 bases and the V segment lost 3 bases, leaving 12 bases of the junction unmatched. The CDR3 is 16 residues long. As DNA, the CDR3 is TGTGCCAGCAGTGAGCCCCTAGCGGGGCCGGGACGGACCCAGTACTTC. Its protein is CASSEPLAGPGRTQYF.

The V call is TRBV10-3, the J call TRBJ2-1; D may be TRBD1 (8 bases). Germline CDR1 and CDR2: ENHRY and SYGVKD. V was trimmed by 5 bases and J by 4 bases, leaving 15 bases between them. CDR3 length: 15 residues. Here the CDR3 DNA reads TGTGCCATCAGTAAACAGGGGGGGGATTACAATGAGCAGTTCTTC. It is translated as CAISKQGGDYNEQFF.

V is TRBV5-1 and J is TRBJ2-5; no clear D gene. This CDR3 spans 13 amino acids. Trimming took 2 bases from V and 1 from J, leaving 6 bases between them. CDR1 SGHRS and CDR2 YFSETQ come from the germline V gene. The CDR3, as DNA: TGCGCCAGCAGCTTATACAGCCAAGAGACCCAGTACTTC. This encodes CASSLYSQETQYF.

The rearrangement uses TRBV2 and TRBJ2-7; D may be TRBD2 (5 bases). The V gene's germline CDR1 is SNHLY and CDR2 FYNNEI. This CDR3 is 14 amino acids long. Between the trimmed V and J ends, which lost 8 bases and 0 bases, there was a span of 14 bases. The CDR3, as DNA: TGTGCCAGCGTGAGGGCGCCTAGCTCCTACGAGCAGTACTTC. Its translation is CASVRAPSSYEQYF. Together with reference TRBV2 and TRBJ2-7, the CDR3 gives the full variable domain: EPEVTQTPSHQVTQMGQEVILRCVPISNHLYFYWYRQILGQKVEFLVSFYNNEISEKSEIFDDQFSVERPDGSNFTLKIRSTKLEDSAMYFCASVRAPSSYEQYFGPGTRLTVT.

The CDR3 DNA reads as TGTGCCAGCAGCTTGATACCGAGGGATTCACCCCTCCACTTT. It translates to CASSLIPRDSPLHF. The chain links TRBV5-5 to TRBJ1-6, with D uncertain. Germline CDR1 is SGHKS and CDR2 is YYEKEE (reference sequence). The CDR3 runs 14 residues. V lost 1 base and J lost 8, with 10 bases in between.

This chain uses TRBV6-5 with TRBJ1-2, with a tentative D call TRBD1 (6 bases). This CDR3 spans 13 amino acids. V gave up 9 bases and J gave up 1 base, with 12 bases separating them. CDR1 and CDR2 from the germline V gene are MNHEY and SVGAGI. DNA of the CDR3: TGTGCCAGTCGCAGGGGTCGTAACTATGGCTACACCTTC. Encoded protein: CASRRGRNYGYTF.

This clone was detected once. J is TRBJ2-2 and V is TRBV7-2, with a possible D match to TRBD2 (6 bases). V gave up 4 bases and J gave up 7 bases, with 22 bases separating them. Germline CDR1 reads SGHTA; CDR2 reads FQGNSA. The CDR3 is made up of 17 amino acids. Here the CDR3 reads CASSSPRGSGRGGELFF. CDR3 coding DNA: TGTGCCAGCAGCTCCCCCCGGGGGAGCGGGCGGGGCGGGGAGCTGTTTTTT.